The 12 T cell receptor beta chains reported below all come from one sample, sequenced in a study of T cell responses to AZD1222 COVID-19 vaccine. Assay: immunoSEQ multiplex PCR; the TCRdb copy retains only in-frame clones and omits some. The sample consists of roughly 140,000 clones, approximately 90% of them appearing once. Specimen: peripheral blood, collected on day 0 of AZD1222 vaccination. These TCRs come from an adult in good health.

V gene TRBV10-3 combines with J gene TRBJ1-5; D is undetermined. This CDR3 has 13 residues. Trimming left V 10 bases short and J 3 bases short, with 13 bases between. Germline CDR1 and CDR2: ENHRY and SYGVKD. CDR3 nucleotide sequence: TGTGCCAACCAGGCGCACGCCAATCAGCCCCAGCATTTT. Protein: CANQAHANQPQHF.

The rearrangement uses TRBV5-6 and TRBJ1-2; 8 bases match TRBD1. CDR1 and CDR2 (germline): SGHDT, YYEEEE. This CDR3 is 14 amino acids long. Trimming at V came to 1 base and at J to 8 bases, leaving 7 bases not matched to a gene. DNA of the CDR3: TGTGCCAGCAGCTTGCGGCAGGGGGCGGGAGGCTACACCTTC. Protein sequence: CASSLRQGAGGYTF.

The chain links TRBV2 to TRBJ1-4; TRBD1 is a possible D gene (5 bases). CDR3 length: 12 amino acids. Looked up from germline, CDR1 is SNHLY and CDR2 is FYNNEI. Between the trimmed V and J ends, which lost 10 bases and 9 bases, there was a span of 15 bases. This CDR3 is CATQEGRQKLFF. CDR3 DNA: TGTGCCACCCAAGAGGGGCGGCAAAAACTGTTTTTT.

The genes are TRBV5-1 and TRBJ2-7, with D perhaps assigned TRBD1 or TRBD2 (5 bases each). CDR1 and CDR2 from the germline V gene are SGHRS and YFSETQ. This CDR3 region has 15 residues. V lost 4 bases to trimming and J lost 3 bases, with 17 bases between them. In nucleotides, the CDR3 is TGCGCCAGCAGCCCTCCCTGGGACCACGTCTACGAGCAGTACTTC. This gives the protein CASSPPWDHVYEQYF.

The chain is built from TRBV6-6 and TRBJ2-5, with no clear D. This CDR3 is built from 14 residues. Germline V lookup: CDR1 MNHNY, CDR2 SVGAGI (reference sequence). Trimming stripped 0 bases from V and 5 bases from J, with 10 bases between. As DNA, the CDR3 is TGTGCCAGCAGTTACTCGATCGAAGTGGAGACCCAGTACTTC. It is translated as CASSYSIEVETQYF.

The chain combines TRBV13 with TRBJ1-2; 9 nucleotides line up with TRBD1. V lost 4 bases and J lost 8; bases outside the gene matches: 5. This CDR3 region has 13 residues. Germline V lookup: CDR1 PRHDT, CDR2 FYEKMQ (reference sequence). The CDR3 DNA reads TGTGCCAGCAGCTGGGACAGGGCGCGGGGCTACACCTTC. This translates into CASSWDRARGYTF. Looking up the rest from reference TRBV13 and TRBJ1-2 gives the full variable domain: AAGVIQSPRHLIKEKRETATLKCYPIPRHDTVYWYQQGPGQDPQFLISFYEKMQSDKGSIPDRFSAQQFSDYHSELNMSSLELGDSALYFCASSWDRARGYTFGSGTRLTVV.

The CDR3 nucleotides are TGTGCCAGCAGCGTCCTAGGGTCCTACAATGAGCAGTTCTTC. Encoded protein: CASSVLGSYNEQFF. The rearrangement joins TRBV7-2 to TRBJ2-1, with unresolved D. The CDR3 totals 14 residues. V lost 5 bases and J lost 1, with 9 bases in between. Germline loops: CDR1 SGHTA, CDR2 FQGNSA.

The rearrangement joins TRBV15 to TRBJ1-4; the D gene is possibly TRBD1 (6 bases). The V gene's germline CDR1 is LNHNV and CDR2 YYDKDF (reference sequence). V was pared by 4 bases and J by 3 bases, with 21 bases between. CDR3 length: 18 residues. CDR3 nucleotide sequence: TGTGCCACCAGCACCTTCCTCGGGGGGGGCAGGGCTAATGAAAAACTGTTTTTT. Translation gives CATSTFLGGGRANEKLFF.

V and J are TRBV12-3 or TRBV12-4 and TRBJ2-7; D perhaps matches TRBD2 (5 bases). This CDR3 is 13 amino acids long. Trimming cost V 1 base and J 7 bases, with 11 bases left between them. The CDR3 bases are TGTGCCAGCAGTTTAGTCGGCTCGGGGGAGCAGTACTTC. Encoded protein: CASSLVGSGEQYF.

DNA for the CDR3: TGTGCCAGCAGTGAAATTGGTTGGGGCTCGGACTCCTACAATGAGCAGTTCTTC. Translating gives CASSEIGWGSDSYNEQFF. This chain links TRBV2 with TRBJ2-1, with a tentative D call TRBD1 (5 bases). Trimming shortened V by 2 bases and J by 0 bases, and 17 bases separated the two germline ends. The CDR3 has 18 amino acids. CDR1 SNHLY and CDR2 FYNNEI come from the germline V gene.

The gene calls are TRBV7-2 and TRBJ2-2; TRBD2 aligns across 11 bases. CDR1 is SGHTA and CDR2 is FQGNSA in the germline V gene. The CDR3 is made up of 17 amino acids. V trimming: 5 bases; J trimming: 5 bases; junction bases outside the gene matches: 10. The CDR3 bases are TGTGCCAGCAGCCCGAGGCGGGGACTAGCGGAGACCGGGGAGCTGTTTTTT. Translating it yields CASSPRRGLAETGELFF.

There are a few counts of this clone. The chain links TRBV7-2 to TRBJ1-4; 8 bases align to TRBD1. The V gene end was trimmed by 4 bases and the J gene end by 7 bases; junction bases not matched to a gene: 2. The CDR3 sequence is 13 residues long. Germline loops: CDR1 SGHTA, CDR2 FQGNSA. The CDR3 DNA reads as TGTGCCAGCAGCTATGACAGGGGTGAAAAACTGTTTTTT. Encoded protein: CASSYDRGEKLFF. The complete variable domain, with remaining parts taken from reference TRBV7-2 and TRBJ1-4, reads GAGVSQSPSNKVTEKGKDVELRCDPISGHTALYWYRQSLGQGLEFLIYFQGNSAPDKSGLPSDRFSAERTGGSVSTLTIQRTQQEDSAVYLCASSYDRGEKLFFGSGTQLSVL.